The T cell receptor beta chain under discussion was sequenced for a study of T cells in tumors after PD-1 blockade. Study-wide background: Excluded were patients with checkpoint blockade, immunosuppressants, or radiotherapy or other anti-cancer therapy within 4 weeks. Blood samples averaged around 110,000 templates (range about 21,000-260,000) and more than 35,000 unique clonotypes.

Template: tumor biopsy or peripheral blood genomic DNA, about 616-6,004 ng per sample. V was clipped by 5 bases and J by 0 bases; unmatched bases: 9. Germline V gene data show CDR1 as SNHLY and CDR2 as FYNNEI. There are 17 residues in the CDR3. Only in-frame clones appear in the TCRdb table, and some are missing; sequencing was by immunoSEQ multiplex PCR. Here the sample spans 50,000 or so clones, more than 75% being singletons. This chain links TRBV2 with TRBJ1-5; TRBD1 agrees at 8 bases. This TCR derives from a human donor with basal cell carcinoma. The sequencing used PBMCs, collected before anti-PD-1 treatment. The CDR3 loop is CASSPPQQGVSNQPQHF. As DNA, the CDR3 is TGTGCCAGCAGTCCACCTCAACAGGGGGTTAGCAATCAGCCCCAGCATTTT.